Each of the 14 T cell receptor beta chains below was sequenced from the same sample in a study of T cells after somatic rescue of genetic block. Assay used: immunoSEQ multiplex PCR; TCRdb lists only in-frame clones, some missing. The repertoire holds about 68,000 clones, about nine tenths seen once, with just under 3% in the top ten. Sequencing was carried out using peripheral blood mononuclear cells (PBMCs). The source is a man aged 35-49 years.

This chain connects TRBV9 to TRBJ2-5; possibly TRBD1 for D (5 bases). The CDR3 is 15 residues long. V was cut by 0 bases and J by 4 bases, with 13 bases left in between. The germline gives CDR1 SGDLS, CDR2 YYNGEE. The CDR3 nucleotides are TGTGCCAGCAGCGTAGCTGGGGCAAAGCGAGAGACCCAGTACTTC. It codes for CASSVAGAKRETQYF.

The chain is built from TRBV11-2 and TRBJ2-7; 10 bases match TRBD2. The CDR3 covers 14 residues. V shed 6 bases, J shed 3 bases, and the junction held 5 bases outside the gene matches. Germline CDR1 is SGHAT and CDR2 is FQNNGV. CDR3 in DNA: TGTGCCAGCAGACCTATAGCGGGGGGCTACGAGCAGTACTTC. This codes for CASRPIAGGYEQYF. Based on the CDR3 plus reference TRBV11-2 and TRBJ2-7, the full variable domain is EAGVAQSPRYKIIEKRQSVAFWCNPISGHATLYWYQQILGQGPKLLIQFQNNGVVDDSQLPKDRFSAERLKGVDSTLKIQPAKLEDSAVYLCASRPIAGGYEQYFGPGTRLTVT.

The chain has TRBV27 and TRBJ1-4; 9 nucleotides align to TRBD1. V was clipped by 5 bases and J by 7 bases; unmatched bases: 8. Germline values: CDR1 MNHEY, CDR2 SMNVEV (reference sequence). The CDR3 is 15 residues long. The CDR3 is CASSQTGTGREKLFF. In DNA, the CDR3 is TGTGCCAGCAGTCAAACCGGGACAGGGCGTGAAAAACTGTTTTTT. Based on the CDR3 plus reference TRBV27 and TRBJ1-4, the full variable domain is EAQVTQNPRYLITVTGKKLTVTCSQNMNHEYMSWYRQDPGLGLRQIYYSMNVEVTDKGDVPEGYKVSRKEKRNFPLILESPSPNQTSLYFCASSQTGTGREKLFFGSGTQLSVL.

The chain carries TRBV7-2 and TRBJ2-7, with D uncertain. Germline values: CDR1 SGHTA, CDR2 FQGNSA. The CDR3 loop spans 14 amino acids. V was pared by 0 bases and J by 6 bases, with 12 bases between. CDR3 protein: CASSLARWGGEQYF. In DNA form, the CDR3 reads TGTGCCAGCAGCTTAGCGCGTTGGGGTGGCGAGCAGTACTTC.

The V call is TRBV7-8, the J call TRBJ1-5; weak D call: TRBD1 (5 bases). This CDR3 has 15 residues. With 1 base removed from V and 4 bases from J, the gap between germline ends came to 11 bases. CDR1 is SGHVS and CDR2 is FQNEAQ in the germline V gene. The CDR3 region has the DNA TGTGCCAGCAGCTTAGGAACCGACAGTAATCAGCCCCAGCATTTT. Translating gives CASSLGTDSNQPQHF.

This clone was recorded only once. The gene calls are TRBV2 and TRBJ2-1; either TRBD1 or TRBD2 may supply D (5 bases each). This CDR3 contains 13 residues. Germline V gene data show CDR1 as SNHLY and CDR2 as FYNNEI. The V gene lost 5 bases and the J gene lost 14 bases, with 19 bases spanning the gap. As DNA, the CDR3 is TGTGCCAGCAGTCTCGGAGTGGGGGTGGGGGAGTTCTTC. Its translation: CASSLGVGVGEFF.

The chain recombines TRBV11-3 with TRBJ2-5; D perhaps matches TRBD1 (6 bases). This CDR3 is built from 13 residues. Germline V gene sequence: CDR1 SGHNT, CDR2 YENEEA. Trimming pared 5 bases from V and 5 bases from J, leaving 12 bases between. CDR3 coding DNA: TGTGCCAGCAGCCCAGGGGTTGGCGAGACCCAGTACTTC. Translating it yields CASSPGVGETQYF.

The chain combines TRBV6-5 with TRBJ2-5; 7 bases map to TRBD1. The CDR3 loop spans 12 amino acids. Looked up from germline, CDR1 is MNHEY and CDR2 is SVGAGI. The CDR3 DNA follows: TGTGGGGCAGGGGGTTTGGGAGAGACCCAGTACTTC. Translated: CGAGGLGETQYF.

The rearrangement joins TRBV6-6 to TRBJ2-7; 8 positions agree with TRBD1. Germline CDR1 is MNHNY and CDR2 is SVGAGI (reference sequence). V lost 10 bases and J lost 7; bases outside the gene matches: 12. The CDR3 loop spans 13 amino acids. CDR3 bases: TGTGCCATTACGGACAGGGTGAATGGGGAGCAGTACTTC. Its protein product is CAITDRVNGEQYF.

The gene calls are TRBV6-1 and TRBJ1-5, with unresolved D. Germline lookup yields CDR1 MNHNS and CDR2 SASEGT. The CDR3 contains 14 residues. Trimming shortened V by 8 bases and J by 0 bases, and 11 bases separated the two germline ends. As DNA, the CDR3 is TGTGCCAGCGTAGGCCTGAATAGCAATCAGCCCCAGCATTTT. This encodes CASVGLNSNQPQHF.

The chain couples TRBV4-1 to TRBJ1-6; no clear D. V was shortened by 0 bases and J by 11 bases, with 14 bases between the two germline ends. This CDR3 contains 15 residues. Germline CDR1 reads MGHRA; CDR2 reads YSYEKL. Here the CDR3 reads CASSQERAEVAPLHF. The CDR3 DNA reads TGCGCCAGCAGCCAAGAGAGGGCGGAGGTGGCACCCCTCCACTTT.

V is TRBV6-1 and J is TRBJ2-3, with 7 bases aligning to TRBD1. J was trimmed by 0 bases and V by 4 bases; bases with no gene match: 4. Germline V gene lookup returns CDR1 MNHNS and CDR2 SASEGT. CDR3 length: 15 amino acids. The CDR3 coding sequence is TGTGCCAGCAGTGGGGTGGGACAGAGCACAGATACGCAGTATTTT. As protein: CASSGVGQSTDTQYF.

The gene calls are TRBV2 and TRBJ2-5, with 7 bases lining up with TRBD1. The trim removed 6 bases at V and 5 bases at J, leaving 9 bases unmatched. Germline values: CDR1 SNHLY, CDR2 FYNNEI. The CDR3 totals 14 residues. The CDR3 protein is CASSLKGAGETQYF. The CDR3 coding sequence is TGTGCCAGCAGCCTGAAGGGGGCTGGGGAGACCCAGTACTTC.

The genes are TRBV28 and TRBJ2-7; either TRBD1 or TRBD2 may fit D (6 bases each). Deletions cut 6 bases from V and 3 bases from J, with 15 bases between. This CDR3 has 14 residues. Germline lookup yields CDR1 MDHEN and CDR2 SYDVKM. Here the CDR3 DNA reads TGTGCCAGCAGACCCGGAGGGGGTGTCTACGAGCAGTACTTC. This gives the protein CASRPGGGVYEQYF.